This passage covers 27 T cell receptor beta chains from one sample sequenced in a study of cytomegalovirus exposure and HLA in healthy donors. The primer mix had 60 Vbeta and 13 Jbeta primers. This table comes from immunoSEQ multiplex PCR, and its TCRdb copy is limited to in-frame clones, with some not included. The sample holds over 95,000 clones; approximately 80% are singletons and the top ten take roughly 11%. The sequenced material came from PBMCs. These receptors all stem from a man between 35 and 55 years old in good health and CMV-seropositive.

This chain joins TRBV4-2 and TRBJ2-1; TRBD2 agrees at 7 bases. J lost 6 bases, V lost 0 bases, and 8 bases had no gene match. Germline-derived CDR1 and CDR2 are LGHNA and YNFKEQ. The CDR3 is 16 amino acids. CDR3 nucleotide sequence: TGTGCCAGCAGCCAAGATGTCCAGGGAGGGTTCAATGAGCAGTTCTTC. This sequence encodes CASSQDVQGGFNEQFF.

V and J are TRBV4-3 and TRBJ1-2; no firm D call. This CDR3 spans 18 amino acids. Germline V CDR1 and CDR2: LGHNA, YSLEER. V gave up 0 bases and J gave up 4 bases, with 21 bases separating them. CDR3 in amino acids: CASSQDVEVSRRTYGYTF. CDR3 DNA sequence: TGCGCCAGCAGCCAAGATGTCGAGGTCTCAAGGAGGACCTATGGCTACACCTTC.

This sequence joins TRBV2 and TRBJ2-2; 8 bases align to TRBD2. The CDR3 runs 14 residues. CDR1 and CDR2 from the germline V gene are SNHLY and FYNNEI. The CDR3 protein is CGEGAGGTTGELFF. CDR3 bases: TGTGGCGAGGGTGCGGGGGGAACCACCGGGGAGCTGTTTTTT.

The rearrangement joins TRBV28 to TRBJ1-2; 8 bases map to TRBD1. V shed 5 bases and J 2 bases; nucleotides not matched to a gene: 7. CDR3 length equals 15 residues. Germline CDR1 MDHEN, CDR2 SYDVKM. CDR3 DNA sequence: TGTGCCAGCAGTAGACAGGGGCGATTGAACTATGGCTACACCTTC. Translation gives CASSRQGRLNYGYTF.

Only a few counts were recorded for this clone. The chain couples TRBV5-5 to TRBJ1-4; 10 nucleotides line up with TRBD1. V dropped 4 bases and J dropped 7; count of bases not matched to a gene: 13. Germline V CDR1 and CDR2: SGHKS, YYEKEE (reference sequence). This CDR3 region has 17 residues. The CDR3 DNA reads as TGTGCCAGCAGCCCACGGACAGGGGGAGGGTTTGTTGAAAAACTGTTTTTT. It translates to CASSPRTGGGFVEKLFF.

The chain uses TRBV21-1 and TRBJ2-1; TRBD2, as called in the table, went unchecked against the DNA. TRBV21-1 is deemed a pseudogene. This CDR3 comprises 16 residues. CDR3 sequence reads: CASSKEPSGGPNEQFF. The CDR3, as DNA: TGTGCCAGCAGCAAAGAACCTAGCGGGGGGCCTAATGAGCAGTTCTTC.

The rearrangement joins TRBV21-1 to TRBJ1-6. TRBV21-1 counts as a pseudogene. The CDR3 extends over 14 amino acids. The CDR3: CASTPRDYNSPLHF. Here the CDR3 DNA reads TGTGCCAGCACCCCCCGGGATTATAATTCACCCCTCCACTTT.

The CDR3 region has the DNA TGTGCCAGCAGCTTAGATTCTTTAGGGGTCAACTCCTACGAGCAGTACTTC. The encoded protein is CASSLDSLGVNSYEQYF. The J gene is TRBJ2-7, the V gene TRBV7-9; a weak D match, TRBD1 (5 bases). CDR1 and CDR2 from the germline V gene are SEHNR and FQNEAQ (reference sequence). V was trimmed by 1 base and J by 0 bases, leaving 16 bases between them. CDR3 size: 17 residues.

This rearrangement joins TRBV5-1 to TRBJ2-7, with a tentative D call TRBD2 (6 bases). CDR1 is SGHRS, CDR2 YFSETQ, per germline. Trimming stripped 0 bases from V and 0 bases from J, with 7 bases between. The CDR3 totals 14 residues. The CDR3 here is CASSLGGTSYEQYF. The CDR3 DNA reads as TGCGCCAGCAGCTTGGGCGGGACCTCCTACGAGCAGTACTTC.

V gene TRBV7-8 combines with J gene TRBJ1-6, with TRBD1 matching over 11 bases. The CDR3 extends over 15 amino acids. Germline loops: CDR1 SGHVS, CDR2 FQNEAQ. V was pared by 5 bases and J by 10 bases, with 7 bases of the junction left unmatched. The CDR3 bases are TGTGCCAGCAGCGGACAGGGGGCGCGGGGCTCACCCCTCCACTTT. Protein product: CASSGQGARGSPLHF.

The chain couples TRBV9 to TRBJ2-3; 11 bases align to TRBD2. The CDR3 extends over 15 amino acids. The germline V gene encodes CDR1 SGDLS and CDR2 YYNGEE. The junction had 3 bases not matched to a gene; V was cut back by 2 bases and J by 4 bases. Written as DNA, the CDR3 is TGTGCCAGCAGCGTCTTACTAGCGGGGGCAGATACGCAGTATTTT. The encoded protein is CASSVLLAGADTQYF.

Points on this clone: Relative to the germline gene, one junction end is altered; a read error may explain this. The chain is built from TRBV28 and TRBJ2-2, with 7 bases identical to TRBD2. This CDR3 spans 17 amino acids. Per the germline V gene, CDR1 is MDHEN and CDR2 is SYDVKM. Here the CDR3 DNA reads TGTGCCAGCAACCCCGGGACTACGCCCGCGAACACCGAGGAGCTGTTTTTT. It specifies CASNPGTTPANTEELFF.

In its sample, this clone is medium-sized (0.01 to 0.1%). This chain connects TRBV19 to TRBJ1-1; 8 positions match TRBD1. The CDR3 sequence is 14 residues long. Trimming removed 5 bases from V and 5 bases from J; junction bases left unmatched: 7. The V gene's germline CDR1 is LNHDA and CDR2 SQIVND (reference sequence). The CDR3 region is CASSLQGGGTEAFF. DNA of the CDR3: TGTGCCAGTAGTCTACAGGGGGGTGGGACTGAAGCTTTCTTT. The full variable domain, rest sourced from reference TRBV19 and TRBJ1-1, is DGGITQSPKYLFRKEGQNVTLSCEQNLNHDAMYWYRQDPGQGLRLIYYSQIVNDFQKGDIAEGYSVSREKKESFPLTVTSAQKNPTAFYLCASSLQGGGTEAFFGQGTRLTVV.

The V gene is TRBV6-7, the J gene TRBJ1-3; 7 bases agree with TRBD1. TRBV6-7 carries the ORF label, with uncertain function. The CDR3 sequence is 20 residues long. The V gene end was trimmed by 0 bases and the J gene end by 2 bases; junction bases not matched to a gene: 16. The CDR3 here is CASSYSPPFFWTGTGNTIYF. CDR3 sequence (DNA): TGTGCCAGCAGTTACTCCCCCCCCTTTTTTTGGACAGGAACTGGAAACACCATATATTTT.

The rearrangement joins TRBV4-1 to TRBJ2-5; 12 bases agree with TRBD2. Germline values: CDR1 MGHRA, CDR2 YSYEKL. The CDR3 extends over 17 amino acids. J lost 5 bases, V lost 4 bases, and 11 bases had no gene match. CDR3 loop: CASSPPSGGASRETQYF. Here the CDR3 DNA reads TGCGCCAGCAGCCCTCCTAGCGGGGGGGCCTCAAGGGAGACCCAGTACTTC.

This chain connects TRBV5-5 to TRBJ1-5; 7 bases line up with TRBD1. Germline V lookup: CDR1 SGHKS, CDR2 YYEKEE (reference sequence). This CDR3 spans 15 amino acids. Germline trimming cut 4 bases from V and 0 bases from J; bases unmatched to any gene: 4. In DNA, the CDR3 is TGTGCCAGCAGCGGGGGACAGAATAGCAATCAGCCCCAGCATTTT. Amino acids: CASSGGQNSNQPQHF.

A few counts support this clone. The chain is built from TRBV18 and TRBJ2-7; D may be TRBD1 (6 bases). The CDR3 consists of 13 residues. V gave up 4 bases and J gave up 4 bases, with 11 bases separating them. Germline CDR1 KGHSH, CDR2 LQKENI. The CDR3, as DNA: TGTGCCAGCTCACGACAGGAGTTGTACGAGCAGTACTTC. Residues: CASSRQELYEQYF.

In this sample, this clone turned up a few times. The chain is built from TRBV7-3 and TRBJ1-2, with 7 positions matching TRBD1. With V trimmed by 5 bases and J by 2 bases, 8 bases remained unmatched. Germline V gives CDR1 SGHTA, CDR2 FQGTGA. The CDR3 is 15 residues long. CDR3 bases: TGTGCCAGCAGCCCCAGTTCGACAGGGAACTATGGCTACACCTTC. Translating it yields CASSPSSTGNYGYTF.

The chain joins TRBV5-4 to TRBJ1-6; D call uncertain. The CDR3 totals 15 residues. Between the trimmed V and J ends, which lost 9 bases and 9 bases, there was a span of 22 bases. The germline V gene has CDR1 SGHNT and CDR2 YYREEE (reference sequence). CDR3 protein: CATKKEGNFGSPLHF. For the CDR3, the DNA is TGTGCCACCAAAAAGGAGGGAAACTTCGGTTCACCCCTCCACTTT.

This clone showed up just a few times. The V call is TRBV6-5, the J call TRBJ2-1, with 9 nucleotides matching TRBD2. Germline V lookup: CDR1 MNHEY, CDR2 SVGAGI. V shed 6 bases, J shed 8 bases, and the junction held 11 bases outside the gene matches. CDR3 length: 15 amino acids. The CDR3 is CASSQRGARGDEQFF. Written as DNA, the CDR3 is TGTGCCAGCAGCCAGCGGGGGGCCCGGGGGGATGAGCAGTTCTTC.

This clone was picked up a small number of times. The chain employs TRBV11-2 and TRBJ2-5, with D unresolved. Deletions cut 0 bases from V and 3 bases from J, with 8 bases between. This CDR3 contains 14 residues. Germline CDR1 SGHAT, CDR2 FQNNGV. The CDR3 is CASSLEYSKETQYF. The CDR3 nucleotides read TGTGCCAGCAGCTTAGAATACAGCAAAGAGACCCAGTACTTC.

V and J are TRBV6-6 and TRBJ1-1; a possible D gene is TRBD1 (6 bases). This CDR3 contains 15 residues. CDR1 MNHNY and CDR2 SVGAGI come from the germline V gene (reference sequence). Between the trimmed V and J ends, which lost 5 bases and 7 bases, there was a span of 20 bases. Here the CDR3 reads CASSQTRGPFREAFF. The CDR3, as DNA: TGTGCCAGCAGTCAGACCAGGGGACCCTTTCGTGAAGCTTTCTTT.

The chain joins TRBV23-1 to TRBJ1-2; no clear D. TRBV23-1 is placed among ORFs of uncertain function. The CDR3 has 16 amino acids. The V end lost 0 bases, the J end lost 5 bases, and 16 bases lay between the germline ends. DNA of the CDR3: TGCGCCAGCAGTCAATCCGGTCATGTCGAGAAGTATGGCTACACCTTC. Its protein product is CASSQSGHVEKYGYTF.

This chain joins TRBV29-1 and TRBJ2-3, with D possibly being TRBD2 (6 bases). Germline V gene lookup returns CDR1 SQVTM and CDR2 ANQGSEA. This CDR3 comprises 13 residues. The V end lost 6 bases, the J end lost 2 bases, and 12 bases lay between the germline ends. The CDR3 DNA sequence: TGCAGCGTCCACGGAGGGGTCACAGATACGCAGTATTTT. Encoded protein: CSVHGGVTDTQYF.

The CDR3 bases are TGTGCCAGCAGTTACGGACAGGGTAACACTGAAGCTTTCTTT. As protein: CASSYGQGNTEAFF. V is TRBV27 and J is TRBJ1-1, with TRBD1 matching over 8 bases. The trim removed 4 bases at V and 2 bases at J, leaving 3 bases unmatched. Germline V gene sequence: CDR1 MNHEY, CDR2 SMNVEV (reference sequence). There are 14 residues in the CDR3.

The chain has TRBV11-2 and TRBJ2-1, with 9 bases fitting TRBD2. CDR3 size: 15 residues. Unmatched junction bases numbered 5, after V lost 4 bases and J lost 4 bases. CDR1 and CDR2 (germline): SGHAT, FQNNGV. CDR3 amino acids: CASSSLRGGYNEQFF. CDR3 nucleotide sequence: TGTGCCAGCAGCTCCCTGCGGGGGGGTTACAATGAGCAGTTCTTC. The full variable domain, with the rest looked up from reference TRBV11-2 and TRBJ2-1, is EAGVAQSPRYKIIEKRQSVAFWCNPISGHATLYWYQQILGQGPKLLIQFQNNGVVDDSQLPKDRFSAERLKGVDSTLKIQPAKLEDSAVYLCASSSLRGGYNEQFFGPGTRLTVL.

V usage is TRBV28 and J usage is TRBJ1-2; 7 positions match TRBD1. The J segment lost 9 bases and the V segment lost 4 bases, leaving 2 bases of the junction unmatched. CDR3 length equals 11 residues. Germline values: CDR1 MDHEN, CDR2 SYDVKM. Here the CDR3 DNA reads TGTGCCAGCAGTTACAGGGGCAGCTACACCTTC. Translated, it gives CASSYRGSYTF.